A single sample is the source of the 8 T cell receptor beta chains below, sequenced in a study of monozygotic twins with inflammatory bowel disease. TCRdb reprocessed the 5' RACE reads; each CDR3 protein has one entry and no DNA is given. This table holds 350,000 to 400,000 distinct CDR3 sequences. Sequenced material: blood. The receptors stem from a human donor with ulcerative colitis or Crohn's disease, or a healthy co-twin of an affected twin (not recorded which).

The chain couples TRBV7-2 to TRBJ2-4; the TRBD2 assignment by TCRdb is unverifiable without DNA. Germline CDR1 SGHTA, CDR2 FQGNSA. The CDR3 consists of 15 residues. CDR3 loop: CASTSNQGLANIQYF.

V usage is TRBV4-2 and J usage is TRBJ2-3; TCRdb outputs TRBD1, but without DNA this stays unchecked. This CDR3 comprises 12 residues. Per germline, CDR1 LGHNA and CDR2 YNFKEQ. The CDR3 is CASSLRPGTQYF.

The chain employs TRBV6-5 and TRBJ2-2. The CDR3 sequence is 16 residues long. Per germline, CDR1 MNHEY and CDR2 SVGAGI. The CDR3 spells CASSFRQRPNTGELFF.

The CDR3 reads CASSYSEGSGNNEQFF. The rearrangement uses TRBV6-5 and TRBJ2-1; without DNA, the TCRdb call of TRBD2 cannot be checked. This CDR3 comprises 16 residues. Per the germline V gene, CDR1 is MNHEY and CDR2 is SVGAGI.

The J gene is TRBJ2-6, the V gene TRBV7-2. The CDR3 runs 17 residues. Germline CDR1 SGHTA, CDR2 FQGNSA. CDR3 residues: CASSLGHVGFGANVLTF.

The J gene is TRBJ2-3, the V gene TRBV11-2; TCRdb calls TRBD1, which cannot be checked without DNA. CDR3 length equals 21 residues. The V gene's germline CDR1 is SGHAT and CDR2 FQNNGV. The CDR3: CASSLGGTANLLAGHTDTQYF.

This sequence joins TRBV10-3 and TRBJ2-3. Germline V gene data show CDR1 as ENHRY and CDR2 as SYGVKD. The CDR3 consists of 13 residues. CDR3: CAISTDRTDTQYF.

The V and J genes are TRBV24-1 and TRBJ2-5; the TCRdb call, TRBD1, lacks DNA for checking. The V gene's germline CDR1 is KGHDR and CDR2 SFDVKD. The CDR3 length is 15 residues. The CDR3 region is CATSDSGRDQETQYF.